This entry concerns a single TCR beta chain. This specimen comes from a study of T cells in Graves' hyperthyroidism and ophthalmopathy. In germline, CDR1 is LNHDA, CDR2 SQIVND (reference sequence). The ends were cut back, 7 bases at V and 4 bases at J, with 19 bases in the middle. The CDR3 length is 15 residues. What was amplified from RNA transcripts were TCR beta CDR3 regions. First-round RT-PCR of the TCR CDR3 relied on the HTBI primer set. TCRdb independently ran MiXCR on the multiplex PCR reads; one entry per CDR3 protein. The table has fewer than 450,000 distinct CDR3 sequences, 11% to 15% seen once.

Material for sequencing was blood. The source is a man aged 45-60 years with Graves' ophthalmopathy. V usage is TRBV19 and J usage is TRBJ1-1, with D uncertain. The DNA of the CDR3 is TGTGCCAGTACCACCCTGGGCGGGTCGTCCACTGAAGCTTTCTTT. Translated: CASTTLGGSSTEAFF.